Listed below are T cell receptor beta chains from one sample, sequenced in a study of T cells in Graves' hyperthyroidism and ophthalmopathy. One entry per CDR3 protein, called by TCRdb with MiXCR from the multiplex PCR reads. The table includes approximately 400,000 distinct CDR3 sequences, 25% detected once. Sequenced: blood. Source of these receptors: a man between 50 and 59 years old with Graves' hyperthyroidism. The CDR3 runs from the conserved cysteine through the conserved F or W. D genes are given only for firm matches. The size of a clone is reported for some rows only, either as once, few or many, or as a class for expanded clones.

TRBV6-1	TRBJ2-6	.	.	CASSTLFLAGANVLTF	TGTGCCAGCAGCACCCTTTTTCTTGCCGGGGCCAACGTCCTGACTTTC
TRBV3-1	TRBJ1-1	few	TRBD1	CASSQKVTGVTEAFF	TGTGCCAGCAGCCAAAAAGTGACAGGGGTAACTGAAGCTTTCTTT
TRBV30	TRBJ1-2	few	.	CAWISPGLQFRGYTF	TGTGCCTGGATCTCCCCTGGACTCCAGTTCCGTGGCTACACCTTC
TRBV13	TRBJ2-2	.	.	CASSLSHGANTGELFF	TGTGCCAGCAGCTTATCTCACGGGGCCAACACCGGGGAGCTGTTTTTT
TRBV7-3	TRBJ2-1	few	.	CASSSEISGEQFF	TGTGCCAGCAGCTCTGAAATCAGTGGTGAGCAGTTCTTC
TRBV18	TRBJ1-1	many	.	CASSPQADEAFF	TGTGCCAGCTCACCCCAGGCAGATGAAGCTTTCTTT
TRBV20-1	TRBJ2-1	many	TRBD2	CSASGTSGYNEQFF	TGCAGTGCTAGTGGGACTAGCGGCTACAATGAGCAGTTCTTC
TRBV12-3/TRBV12-4	TRBJ1-1	many	TRBD1	CASRTGGSTEAFF	TGTGCCAGCAGAACAGGGGGAAGCACTGAAGCTTTCTTT
TRBV29-1	TRBJ1-1	many	.	CSVEQLNTEAFF	TGCAGCGTTGAACAGTTGAACACTGAAGCTTTCTTT
TRBV29-1	TRBJ2-5	.	.	CSVEALLQETQYF	TGCAGCGTTGAGGCCCTACTTCAAGAGACCCAGTACTTC
TRBV19	TRBJ1-5	few	.	CASSIGIQPQHF	TGTGCCAGTAGTATAGGCATACAGCCCCAGCATTTT
TRBV2	TRBJ1-5	few	.	CASSWTDNQPQHF	TGTGCCAGCAGTTGGACAGATAATCAGCCCCAGCATTTT
TRBV4-1	TRBJ1-2	.	.	CASSQDEGGSFYGYTF	TGCGCCAGCAGCCAAGATGAGGGGGGTTCTTTCTATGGCTACACCTTC
TRBV12-3/TRBV12-4	TRBJ2-5	few	.	CASSLFGVETQYF	TGTGCCAGCAGTTTATTTGGGGTGGAGACCCAGTACTTC
TRBV5-5	TRBJ2-2	.	.	CASSVEGRRATGELFF	TGTGCCAGCAGCGTAGAGGGAAGGAGGGCAACCGGGGAGCTGTTTTTT
TRBV3-1	TRBJ1-1	few	.	CASSQWRENTEAFF	TGTGCCAGCAGCCAGTGGCGAGAGAACACTGAAGCTTTCTTT
TRBV28	TRBJ2-6	.	.	CASSSTLSGANVLTF	TGTGCCAGCAGTTCTACACTCTCTGGGGCCAACGTCCTGACTTTC
TRBV30	TRBJ2-7	.	TRBD2	CAWSLTSGRVHEQYF	TGTGCCTGGTCCCTTACTAGCGGGAGGGTCCACGAGCAGTACTTC
TRBV25-1	TRBJ1-3	few	.	CASRGNGSGNTIYF	TGTGCCAGCAGGGGGAATGGGTCTGGAAACACCATATATTTT
TRBV28	TRBJ2-5	.	.	CASSSQEAQYF	TGTGCCAGCAGTTCTCAAGAGGCCCAGTACTTC
TRBV10-2	TRBJ1-2	once	.	CASSDRQADGYTF	TGCGCCAGCAGTGATCGGCAGGCAGATGGCTACACCTTC
TRBV7-2	TRBJ2-7	.	.	CASSPWRDHYERYF	TGTGCCAGCAGCCCGTGGAGGGATCACTACGAGCGGTACTTC
TRBV20-1	TRBJ1-1	few	TRBD1	CSAKGQGPEAFF	TGCAGTGCTAAGGGACAGGGTCCTGAAGCTTTCTTT
TRBV7-2	TRBJ2-3	many	.	CASSLEGGSTDTQYF	TGTGCCAGCAGCTTAGAAGGGGGGAGCACAGATACGCAGTATTTT
TRBV5-1	TRBJ1-4	.	.	CASSLVAGDGEKLFF	TGCGCCAGCAGCTTGGTAGCAGGGGACGGTGAAAAACTGTTTTTT
TRBV9	TRBJ2-7	.	TRBD1	CASSVQQGSYEQYF	TGTGCCAGCAGCGTCCAACAGGGGTCCTACGAGCAGTACTTC
TRBV3-1	TRBJ2-2	once	.	CASSQAGELFF	TGTGCCAGCAGCCAGGCCGGGGAGCTGTTTTTT
TRBV20-1	TRBJ2-7	.	TRBD2	CSANSGGKKYF	TGCAGTGCTAATTCCGGGGGGAAGAAGTACTTC
TRBV5-1	TRBJ2-1	few	.	CASSSEGLGEQFF	TGCGCCAGCAGCTCGGAGGGGTTGGGTGAGCAGTTCTTC
TRBV5-1	TRBJ2-1	.	.	CASRGDGAYNEQFF	TGCGCCAGCAGAGGGGACGGAGCCTACAATGAGCAGTTCTTC
TRBV3-1	TRBJ1-1	.	TRBD1	CASSQRTSGQGSTEAFF	TGTGCCAGCAGCCAGAGGACTTCAGGACAGGGCAGCACTGAAGCTTTCTTT
TRBV7-9	TRBJ2-1	.	.	CASSWPPLAYQNNEQFF	TGTGCCAGCAGCTGGCCCCCTCTAGCGTACCAAAACAATGAGCAGTTCTTC
TRBV28	TRBJ1-1	many	.	CAGAGEGGEAFF	TGTGCCGGCGCCGGAGAAGGCGGTGAAGCTTTCTTT
TRBV6-2/TRBV6-3	TRBJ2-5	once	.	CASSVTFGEGTQYF	.
TRBV12-3/TRBV12-4	TRBJ1-4	.	.	CASSQRTVSLEKLFF	TGTGCCAGCAGTCAAAGGACTGTAAGTCTTGAAAAACTGTTTTTT
TRBV6-2/TRBV6-3	TRBJ2-1	.	TRBD2	CASSYGLRSGSPHEQFF	TGTGCCAGCAGTTACGGTTTAAGGAGCGGGAGTCCCCATGAGCAGTTCTTC
TRBV13	TRBJ1-3	many	.	CASSLGTGTVSGNTIYF	TGTGCCAGCAGCTTAGGCACCGGGACGGTCTCTGGAAACACCATATATTTT
TRBV29-1	TRBJ2-7	many	.	CSVEDLGTYEQYF	TGCAGCGTTGAAGACCTAGGAACCTACGAGCAGTACTTC
TRBV5-1	TRBJ1-2	.	.	CASSLDGQFMGCTF	TGCGCCAGCAGCTTGGATGGACAGTTTATGGGCTGCACCTTC
TRBV20-1	TRBJ1-1	few	.	CSAGFVARNRAVNTEAFF	TGCAGTGCCGGATTTGTAGCCCGTAACAGGGCGGTGAACACTGAAGCTTTCTTT
TRBV5-1	TRBJ2-1	many	TRBD2	CASSPGLVNDEQFF	TGCGCCAGCAGCCCCGGACTAGTAAACGATGAGCAGTTCTTC
TRBV6-2/TRBV6-3	TRBJ2-3	many	.	CASTPGLATDTQYF	TGTGCCAGCACCCCGGGACTGGCCACAGATACGCAGTATTTT
TRBV14	TRBJ2-7	.	.	CASSQLGRSSYEQYF	TGTGCCAGCAGCCAATTAGGGAGGAGCTCCTACGAGCAGTACTTC
TRBV19	TRBJ1-1	.	.	CASSMYPQGRTEAFF	TGTGCCAGTAGTATGTATCCACAGGGACGCACTGAAGCTTTCTTT
TRBV7-9	TRBJ2-7	many	.	CASSLVGGPRSEQYF	TGTGCCAGCAGCTTAGTTGGCGGACCTCGTTCCGAGCAGTACTTC
TRBV6-4	TRBJ1-1	.	.	CASSYGSRGRNTEAFF	TGTGCCAGCAGTTACGGGTCCCGGGGGCGTAACACTGAAGCTTTCTTT
TRBV5-1	TRBJ2-7	few	TRBD1	CASSYTGGRINEQYF	TGCGCCAGCAGCTATACAGGGGGTCGTATCAACGAGCAGTACTTC
TRBV5-1	TRBJ2-2	.	.	CASSAGLLRAGELFF	TGCGCCAGCAGCGCAGGACTCCTAAGGGCCGGGGAGCTGTTTTTT
TRBV3-1	TRBJ2-1	.	.	CASSQVPGHNEQFF	TGCGCCAGCAGCCAAGTCCCGGGTCACAATGAGCAGTTCTTC
TRBV28	TRBJ2-3	few	TRBD2	CASSSSGRIPDTQYF	TGTGCCAGCAGCTCCAGCGGGAGGATCCCAGATACGCAGTATTTT
TRBV18	TRBJ2-5	few	TRBD2	CASSPSGLAFEETQYF	TGTGCCAGCTCACCATCGGGACTAGCCTTTGAAGAGACCCAGTACTTC
TRBV15	TRBJ2-6	.	.	CATSRDRGTGANVLTF	TGTGCCACCAGCAGAGATCGTGGTACTGGGGCCAACGTCCTGACTTTC
TRBV6-1	TRBJ2-1	.	.	CASLGLTSYNEQFF	TGTGCCAGCCTGGGTCTAACGTCCTACAATGAGCAGTTCTTC
TRBV3-1	TRBJ2-5	few	TRBD1	CASLLAGGQETQYF	TGTGCCAGCCTCCTGGCAGGGGGCCAAGAGACCCAGTACTTC